The sequence of this T cell receptor beta chain was determined in a study of tumor and adjacent non-tumor tissue in lung cancer. About the study: The patients, around 9 men and five or six women, were roughly 30 to 76 with stage I to III disease.

RNA was extracted from bulk tissue without any cell sorting. A modified ARM-PCR protocol with three rounds of nested PCR amplified TCRbeta. TCRdb fed the multiplex PCR reads into MiXCR, producing one record per CDR3 protein. The sample shows tens of thousands of distinct CDR3 sequences, less than 80% of them seen only once. Overall study findings and caveats: TCR diversity was significantly greater in tumor than normal lung tissue.

V was shortened by 1 base and J by 2 bases, with 6 bases between the two germline ends. The CDR3 covers 14 residues. CDR1 and CDR2 from the germline V gene are SNHLY and FYNNEI. On this clonotype itself: Antigen unknown.

J is TRBJ1-5 and V is TRBV2; D unclear. The sample taken for sequencing was lung tumor tissue. The TCR originated in a man aged 60 to 75 with non-small cell lung cancer. CDR3 in DNA: TGTGCCAGCAGTGAAGAGGAGGGCAATCAGCCCCAGCATTTT. This translates into CASSEEEGNQPQHF.